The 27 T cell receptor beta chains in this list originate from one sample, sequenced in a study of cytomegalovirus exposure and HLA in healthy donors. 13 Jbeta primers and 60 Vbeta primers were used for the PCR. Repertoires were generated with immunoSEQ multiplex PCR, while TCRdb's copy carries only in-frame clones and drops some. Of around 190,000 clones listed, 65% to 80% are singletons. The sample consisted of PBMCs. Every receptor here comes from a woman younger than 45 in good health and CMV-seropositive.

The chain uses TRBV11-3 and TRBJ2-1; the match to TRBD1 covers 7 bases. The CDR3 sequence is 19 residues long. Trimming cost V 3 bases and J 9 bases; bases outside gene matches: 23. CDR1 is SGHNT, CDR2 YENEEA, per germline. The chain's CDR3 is CASSLSVGGTDRFGLEQFF. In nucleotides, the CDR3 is TGTGCCAGCAGCTTGAGTGTGGGTGGGACAGACCGTTTCGGGCTTGAGCAGTTCTTC.

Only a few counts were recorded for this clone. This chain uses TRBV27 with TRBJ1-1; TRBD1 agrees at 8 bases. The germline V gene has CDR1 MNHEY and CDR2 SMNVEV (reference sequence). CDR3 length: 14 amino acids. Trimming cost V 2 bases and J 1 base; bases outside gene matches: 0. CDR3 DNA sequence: TGTGCCAGCAGTTTACAGGGGGCGAACACTGAAGCTTTCTTT. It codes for CASSLQGANTEAFF.

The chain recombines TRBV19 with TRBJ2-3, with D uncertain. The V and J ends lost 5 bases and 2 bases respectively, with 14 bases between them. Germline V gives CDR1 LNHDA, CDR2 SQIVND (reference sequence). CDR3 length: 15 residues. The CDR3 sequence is CASSSPRANTDTQYF. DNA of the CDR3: TGTGCCAGTAGTTCCCCCCGAGCAAACACAGATACGCAGTATTTT.

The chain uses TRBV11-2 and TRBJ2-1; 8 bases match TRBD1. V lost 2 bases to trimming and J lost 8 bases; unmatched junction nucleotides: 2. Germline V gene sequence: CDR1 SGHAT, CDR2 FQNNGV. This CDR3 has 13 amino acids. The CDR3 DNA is TGTGCCAGCAGCTTACAGGGGGCCTATGAGCAGTTCTTC. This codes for CASSLQGAYEQFF.

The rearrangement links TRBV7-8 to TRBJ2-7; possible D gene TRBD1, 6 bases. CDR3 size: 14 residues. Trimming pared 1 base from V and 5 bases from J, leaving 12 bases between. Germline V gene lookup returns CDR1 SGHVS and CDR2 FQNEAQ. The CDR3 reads CASSLVTGSHEQYF. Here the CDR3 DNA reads TGTGCCAGCAGCTTAGTTACAGGGTCCCACGAGCAGTACTTC.

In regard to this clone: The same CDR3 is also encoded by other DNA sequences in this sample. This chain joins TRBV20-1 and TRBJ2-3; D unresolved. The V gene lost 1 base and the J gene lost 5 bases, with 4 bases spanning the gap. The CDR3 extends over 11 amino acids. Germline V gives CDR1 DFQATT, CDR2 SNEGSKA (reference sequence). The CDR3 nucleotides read TGCAGTGCTAGAGTCAGAGATACGCAGTATTTT. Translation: CSARVRDTQYF.

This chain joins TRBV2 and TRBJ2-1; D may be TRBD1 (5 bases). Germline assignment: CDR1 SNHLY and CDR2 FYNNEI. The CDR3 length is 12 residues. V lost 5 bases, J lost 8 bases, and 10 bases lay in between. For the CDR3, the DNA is TGTGCCAGCAGTTATAGCAGGGATGAGCAGTTCTTC. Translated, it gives CASSYSRDEQFF.

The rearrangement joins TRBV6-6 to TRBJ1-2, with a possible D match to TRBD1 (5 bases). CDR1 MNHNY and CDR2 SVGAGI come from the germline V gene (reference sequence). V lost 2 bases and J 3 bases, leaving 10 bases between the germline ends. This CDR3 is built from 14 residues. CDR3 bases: TGTGCCAGCAGTTACCCAGGGAAAGACTATGGCTACACCTTC. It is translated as CASSYPGKDYGYTF.

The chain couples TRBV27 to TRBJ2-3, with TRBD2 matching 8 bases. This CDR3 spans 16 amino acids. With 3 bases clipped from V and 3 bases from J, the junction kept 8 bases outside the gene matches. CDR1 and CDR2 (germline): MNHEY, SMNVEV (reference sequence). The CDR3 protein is CASSLGVAGITDTQYF. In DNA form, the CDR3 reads TGTGCCAGCAGTTTGGGGGTAGCGGGAATAACAGATACGCAGTATTTT.

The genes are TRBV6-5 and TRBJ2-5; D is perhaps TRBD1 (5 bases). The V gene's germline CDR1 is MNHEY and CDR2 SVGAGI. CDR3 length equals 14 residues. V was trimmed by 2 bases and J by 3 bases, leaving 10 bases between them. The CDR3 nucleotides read TGTGCCAGCAGTTACCGGGCCAGGGAAGAGACCCAGTACTTC. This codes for CASSYRAREETQYF.

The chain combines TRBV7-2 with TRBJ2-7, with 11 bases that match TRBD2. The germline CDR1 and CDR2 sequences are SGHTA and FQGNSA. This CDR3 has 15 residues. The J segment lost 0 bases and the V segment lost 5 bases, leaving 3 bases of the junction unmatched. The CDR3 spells CASSVTSGDSYEQYF. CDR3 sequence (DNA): TGTGCCAGCAGCGTGACTAGCGGGGACTCCTACGAGCAGTACTTC. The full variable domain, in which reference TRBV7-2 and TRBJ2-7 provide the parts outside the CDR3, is GAGVSQSPSNKVTEKGKDVELRCDPISGHTALYWYRQSLGQGLEFLIYFQGNSAPDKSGLPSDRFSAERTGGSVSTLTIQRTQQEDSAVYLCASSVTSGDSYEQYFGPGTRLTVT.

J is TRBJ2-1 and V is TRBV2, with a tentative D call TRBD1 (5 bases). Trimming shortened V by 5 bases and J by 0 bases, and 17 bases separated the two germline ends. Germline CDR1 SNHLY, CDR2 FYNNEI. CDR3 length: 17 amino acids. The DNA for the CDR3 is TGTGCCAGCAGTCCAGGGCCACGGAGTCCCTCCTACAATGAGCAGTTCTTC. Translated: CASSPGPRSPSYNEQFF.

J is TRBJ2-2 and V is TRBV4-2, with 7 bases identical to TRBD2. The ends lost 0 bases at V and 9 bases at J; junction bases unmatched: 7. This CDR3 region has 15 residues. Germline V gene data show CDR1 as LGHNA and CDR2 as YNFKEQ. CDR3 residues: CASSQEERGVRELFF. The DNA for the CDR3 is TGTGCCAGCAGCCAAGAGGAACGGGGGGTGCGGGAGCTGTTTTTT.

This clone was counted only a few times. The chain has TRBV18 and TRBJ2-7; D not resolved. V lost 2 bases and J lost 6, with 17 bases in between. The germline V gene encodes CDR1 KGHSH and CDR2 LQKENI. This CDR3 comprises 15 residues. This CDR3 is CASSPTTPALGEQYF. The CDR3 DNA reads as TGTGCCAGCTCACCAACTACACCGGCCTTGGGCGAGCAGTACTTC.

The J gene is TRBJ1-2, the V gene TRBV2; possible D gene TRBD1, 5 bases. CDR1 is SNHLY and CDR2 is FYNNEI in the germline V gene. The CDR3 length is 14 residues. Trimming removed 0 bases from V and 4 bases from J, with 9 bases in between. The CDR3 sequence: CASSEAGDFYGYTF. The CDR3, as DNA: TGTGCCAGCAGTGAAGCAGGGGACTTCTATGGCTACACCTTC.

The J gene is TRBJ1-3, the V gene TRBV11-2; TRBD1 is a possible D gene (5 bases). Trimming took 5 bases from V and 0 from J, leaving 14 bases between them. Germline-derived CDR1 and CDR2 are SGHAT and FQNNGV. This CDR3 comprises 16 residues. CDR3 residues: CASSPGQGLSGNTIYF. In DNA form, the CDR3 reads TGTGCCAGCAGCCCAGGACAAGGCCTCTCTGGAAACACCATATATTTT.

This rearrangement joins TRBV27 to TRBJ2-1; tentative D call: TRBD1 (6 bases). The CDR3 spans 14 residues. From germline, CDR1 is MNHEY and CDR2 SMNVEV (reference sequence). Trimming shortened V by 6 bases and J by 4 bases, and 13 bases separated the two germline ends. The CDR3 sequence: CASRTPDRYNEQFF. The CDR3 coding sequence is TGTGCCAGCAGGACACCGGACAGATACAATGAGCAGTTCTTC.

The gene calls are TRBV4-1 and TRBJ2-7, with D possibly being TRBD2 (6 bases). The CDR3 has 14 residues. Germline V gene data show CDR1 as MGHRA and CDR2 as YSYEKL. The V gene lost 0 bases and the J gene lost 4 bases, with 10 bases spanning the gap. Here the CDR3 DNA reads TGCGCCAGCAGCCAAGATGCGGGGTTTTACGAGCAGTACTTC. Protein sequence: CASSQDAGFYEQYF.

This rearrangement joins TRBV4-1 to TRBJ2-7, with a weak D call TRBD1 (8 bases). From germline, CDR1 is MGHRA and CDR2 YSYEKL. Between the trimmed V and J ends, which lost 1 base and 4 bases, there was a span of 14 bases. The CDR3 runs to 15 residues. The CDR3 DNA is TGCGCCAGCAGCCAAGCAACAGGGGGGGGATACGAGCAGTACTTC. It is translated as CASSQATGGGYEQYF.

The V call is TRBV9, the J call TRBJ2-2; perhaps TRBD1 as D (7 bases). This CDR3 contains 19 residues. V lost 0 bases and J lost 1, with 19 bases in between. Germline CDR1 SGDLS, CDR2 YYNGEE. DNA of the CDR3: TGTGCCAGCAGCGTAGGGCCAGGGGGACTCCAAGTGAACACCGGGGAGCTGTTTTTT. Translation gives CASSVGPGGLQVNTGELFF. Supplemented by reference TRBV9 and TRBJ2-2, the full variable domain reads DSGVTQTPKHLITATGQRVTLRCSPRSGDLSVYWYQQSLDQGLQFLIQYYNGEERAKGNILERFSAQQFPDLHSELNLSSLELGDSALYFCASSVGPGGLQVNTGELFFGEGSRLTVL.

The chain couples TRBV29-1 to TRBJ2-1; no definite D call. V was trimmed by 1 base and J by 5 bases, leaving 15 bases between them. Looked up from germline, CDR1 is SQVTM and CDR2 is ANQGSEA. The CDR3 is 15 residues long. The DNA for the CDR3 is TGCAGCGTTGAAGTAGTTAGCTCGGATGACAATGAGCAGTTCTTC. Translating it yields CSVEVVSSDDNEQFF.

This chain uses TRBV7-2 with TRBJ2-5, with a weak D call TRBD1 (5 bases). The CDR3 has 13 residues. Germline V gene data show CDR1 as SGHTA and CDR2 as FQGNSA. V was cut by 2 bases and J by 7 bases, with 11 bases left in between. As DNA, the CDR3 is TGTGCCAGCAGCTTAACGCAGGGTACGACCCAGTACTTC. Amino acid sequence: CASSLTQGTTQYF.

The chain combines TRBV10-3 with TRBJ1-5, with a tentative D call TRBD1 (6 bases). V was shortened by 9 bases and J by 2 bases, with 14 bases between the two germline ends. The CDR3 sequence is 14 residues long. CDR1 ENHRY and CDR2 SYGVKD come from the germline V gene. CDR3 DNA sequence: TGTGCCATTTCGACAGGTCAACGCAATCAGCCCCAGCATTTT. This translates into CAISTGQRNQPQHF.

Here the CDR3 reads CASSLDQGLAGEQFF. CDR3 DNA sequence: TGTGCCAGCAGCTTAGATCAGGGACTAGCAGGTGAGCAGTTCTTC. V and J are TRBV11-2 and TRBJ2-1; 9 bases align to TRBD2. Germline loops: CDR1 SGHAT, CDR2 FQNNGV. The CDR3 has 15 residues. V was pared by 0 bases and J by 9 bases, with 6 bases of the junction left unmatched.

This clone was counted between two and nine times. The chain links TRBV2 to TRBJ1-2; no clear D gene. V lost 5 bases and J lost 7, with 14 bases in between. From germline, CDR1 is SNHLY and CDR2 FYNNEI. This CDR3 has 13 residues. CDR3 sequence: CASSLSGLVGYTF. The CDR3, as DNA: TGTGCCAGCAGTCTCTCTGGCCTGGTTGGCTACACCTTC.

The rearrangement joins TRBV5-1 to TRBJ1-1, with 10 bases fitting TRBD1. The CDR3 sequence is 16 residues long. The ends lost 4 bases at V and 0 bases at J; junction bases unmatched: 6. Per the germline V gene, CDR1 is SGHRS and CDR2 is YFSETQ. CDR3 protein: CASSGGTGALNTEAFF. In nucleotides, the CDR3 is TGCGCCAGCAGCGGCGGGACAGGGGCCCTGAACACTGAAGCTTTCTTT.

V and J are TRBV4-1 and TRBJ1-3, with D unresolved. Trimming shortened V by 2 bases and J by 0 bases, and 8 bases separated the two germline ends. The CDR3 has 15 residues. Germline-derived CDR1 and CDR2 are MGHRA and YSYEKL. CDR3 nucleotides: TGCGCCAGCAGCCAAAGAGGGCTCTCTGGAAACACCATATATTTT. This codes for CASSQRGLSGNTIYF.